The 9 T cell receptor beta chains below all came from one sample that was sequenced in a study of T cells in Graves' hyperthyroidism and ophthalmopathy. Amplification of TCR beta CDR3 regions used RNA as the template. TCR CDR3 underwent first-round RT-PCR with the HTBI primer set. TCRdb analysed the multiplex PCR reads with MiXCR anew, one entry per CDR3 protein. The sample yields about 520,000 distinct CDR3 sequences, around 22% seen once. Material: blood. The source of these receptors is a woman aged 25 to 39 with Graves' ophthalmopathy.

This clonotype was seen a few times. The CDR3 loop is CASCRDLSGANVLTF. For the CDR3, the DNA is TGTGCCAGCTGCCGGGACTTGTCTGGGGCCAACGTCCTGACTTTC. The rearrangement links TRBV3-1 to TRBJ2-6, with D tentatively TRBD2 (6 bases). The CDR3 runs to 15 residues. Looked up from germline, CDR1 is LGHDT and CDR2 is YNNKEL (reference sequence). Trimming removed 8 bases at V and 1 base at J, with 12 bases between.

This clonotype came up a few times. Without the conserved terminal phenylalanine or tryptophan, this CDR3 likely stems from a read error. V is TRBV6-1 and J is TRBJ2-7, with TRBD1 matching 10 bases. With 6 bases clipped from V and 5 bases from J, the junction kept 7 bases outside the gene matches. In germline, CDR1 is MNHNS, CDR2 SASEGT. This CDR3 has 14 residues. In DNA, the CDR3 is TGTGCCAGCAGCCGGGACAGGGGTTCCCACGAGCAGTACTAC. Translated: CASSRDRGSHEQYY.

In its sample, this clonotype was seen many times. J is TRBJ2-5 and V is TRBV18; weak D call: TRBD1 (5 bases). This CDR3 has 14 residues. The V and J ends lost 2 bases and 2 bases respectively, with 9 bases between them. In germline, CDR1 is KGHSH, CDR2 LQKENI. The CDR3 here is CASSPGAEQETQYF. The CDR3 DNA follows: TGTGCCAGCTCACCAGGGGCGGAACAAGAGACCCAGTACTTC.

J is TRBJ1-1 and V is TRBV6-1, with D possibly being TRBD1 (5 bases). Germline values: CDR1 MNHNS, CDR2 SASEGT. The CDR3 is 15 amino acids. V lost 5 bases and J 0 bases, leaving 13 bases between the germline ends. In DNA, the CDR3 is TGTGCCAGCAGTCGCACGGGACTTATGAACACTGAAGCTTTCTTT. It is translated as CASSRTGLMNTEAFF.

This clonotype came up many times. The chain has TRBV29-1 and TRBJ1-2, with TRBD1 as a possible D gene (5 bases). The CDR3 covers 13 residues. The germline gives CDR1 SQVTM, CDR2 ANQGSEA. Trimming took off 3 bases at V and 6 bases at J, with 14 bases between the two ends. The CDR3 region is CSVDFPGGNGYTF. The DNA for the CDR3 is TGCAGCGTTGATTTCCCGGGGGGGAATGGCTACACCTTC.

This clonotype has more than one count but fewer than ten. The V and J genes are TRBV7-3 and TRBJ2-7; 7 positions agree with TRBD2. This CDR3 contains 15 residues. CDR1 and CDR2 (germline): SGHTA, FQGTGA. Unmatched junction bases numbered 5, after V lost 2 bases and J lost 1 base. CDR3 DNA: TGTGCCAGCAGCTTAGACGCGGGGGAATCCTACGAGCAGTACTTC. This gives the protein CASSLDAGESYEQYF.

About this clonotype: The junction departs from germline at one end; a sequencing error may be responsible. The chain links TRBV12-3 or TRBV12-4 to TRBJ1-1; D ambiguous. The CDR3 is 15 amino acids. The CDR3 region is CASSSPVVLNTESFF. In DNA form, the CDR3 reads TGTGCCAGCAGTAGCCCGGTAGTTCTGAACACTGAATCTTTCTTT.

This clonotype turned up a few times. The rearrangement uses TRBV24-1 and TRBJ2-5; D possibly uses TRBD1 or TRBD2 (6 bases each). There are 13 residues in the CDR3. V lost 5 bases, J lost 1 base, and 7 bases lay in between. Per germline, CDR1 KGHDR and CDR2 SFDVKD. The CDR3 here is CATSGGAQETQYF. CDR3 nucleotides: TGTGCCACCAGTGGGGGGGCCCAAGAGACCCAGTACTTC.

The genes are TRBV19 and TRBJ2-7; a weak D match, TRBD2 (5 bases). CDR1 LNHDA and CDR2 SQIVND come from the germline V gene (reference sequence). The CDR3 loop spans 13 amino acids. V was trimmed by 3 bases and J by 6 bases, leaving 12 bases between them. The CDR3: CASSMLRASEQYF. The DNA for the CDR3 is TGTGCCAGTAGTATGTTGAGGGCCAGCGAGCAGTACTTC.